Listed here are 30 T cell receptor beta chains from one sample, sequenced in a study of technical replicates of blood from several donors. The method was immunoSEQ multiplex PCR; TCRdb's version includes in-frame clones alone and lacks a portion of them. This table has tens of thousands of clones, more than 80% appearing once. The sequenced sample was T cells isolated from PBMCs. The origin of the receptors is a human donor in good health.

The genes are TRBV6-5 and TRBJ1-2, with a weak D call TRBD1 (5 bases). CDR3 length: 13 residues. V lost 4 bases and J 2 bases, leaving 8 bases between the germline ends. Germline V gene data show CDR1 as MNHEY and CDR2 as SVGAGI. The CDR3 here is CASSLTVNYGYTF. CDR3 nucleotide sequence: TGTGCCAGCAGTTTGACAGTAAACTATGGCTACACCTTC.

The chain's CDR3 is CATSRDLDRSSGYTF. The CDR3, as DNA: TGTGCCACCAGCAGAGATTTGGACAGGTCTAGCGGCTACACCTTC. The chain carries TRBV15 and TRBJ1-2; 7 bases map to TRBD1. V was pared by 0 bases and J by 8 bases, with 9 bases of the junction left unmatched. Germline V gene lookup returns CDR1 LNHNV and CDR2 YYDKDF (reference sequence). CDR3 size: 15 residues.

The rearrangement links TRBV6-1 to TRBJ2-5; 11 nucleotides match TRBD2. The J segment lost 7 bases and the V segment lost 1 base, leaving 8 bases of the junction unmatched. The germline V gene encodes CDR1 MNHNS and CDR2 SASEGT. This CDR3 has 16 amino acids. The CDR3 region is CASSEGLAGGGGTQYF. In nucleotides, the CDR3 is TGTGCCAGCAGTGAAGGGCTAGCGGGAGGTGGAGGGACCCAGTACTTC.

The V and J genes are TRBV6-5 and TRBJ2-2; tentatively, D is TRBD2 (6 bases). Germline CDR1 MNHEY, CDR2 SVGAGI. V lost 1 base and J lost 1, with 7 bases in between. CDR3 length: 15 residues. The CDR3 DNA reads TGTGCCAGCAGTTACTACGGGGGGAACACCGGGGAGCTGTTTTTT. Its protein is CASSYYGGNTGELFF.

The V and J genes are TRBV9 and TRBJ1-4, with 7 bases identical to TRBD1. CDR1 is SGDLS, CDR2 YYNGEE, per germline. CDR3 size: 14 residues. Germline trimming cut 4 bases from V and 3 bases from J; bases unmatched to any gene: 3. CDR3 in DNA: TGTGCCAGCAGCAGGGACAGATCTAATGAAAAACTGTTTTTT. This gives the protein CASSRDRSNEKLFF.

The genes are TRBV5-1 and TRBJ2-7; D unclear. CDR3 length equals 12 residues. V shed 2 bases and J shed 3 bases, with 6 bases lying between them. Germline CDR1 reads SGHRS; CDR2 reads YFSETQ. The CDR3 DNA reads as TGCGCCAGCAGCTTTGGCAGCTACGAGCAGTACTTC. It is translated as CASSFGSYEQYF.

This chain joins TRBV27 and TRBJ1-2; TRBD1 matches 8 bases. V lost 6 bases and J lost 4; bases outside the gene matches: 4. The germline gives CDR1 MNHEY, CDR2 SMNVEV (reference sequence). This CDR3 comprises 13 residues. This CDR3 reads CASSSGGSYGYTF. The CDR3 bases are TGTGCCAGCAGCTCAGGGGGCAGCTATGGCTACACCTTC.

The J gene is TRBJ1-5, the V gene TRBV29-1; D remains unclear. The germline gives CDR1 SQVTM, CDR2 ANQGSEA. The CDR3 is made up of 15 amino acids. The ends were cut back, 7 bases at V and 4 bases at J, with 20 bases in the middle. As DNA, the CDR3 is TGCAGCGACGAACGCACAGCTGCTTTAAATCAGCCCCAGCATTTT. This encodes CSDERTAALNQPQHF.

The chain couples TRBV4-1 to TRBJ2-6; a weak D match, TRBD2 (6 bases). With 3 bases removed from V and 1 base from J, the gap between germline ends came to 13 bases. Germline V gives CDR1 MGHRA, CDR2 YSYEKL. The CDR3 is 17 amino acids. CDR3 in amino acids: CASSQAERASGANVLTF. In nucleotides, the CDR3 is TGCGCCAGCAGCCAGGCAGAGCGGGCTTCTGGGGCCAACGTCCTGACTTTC.

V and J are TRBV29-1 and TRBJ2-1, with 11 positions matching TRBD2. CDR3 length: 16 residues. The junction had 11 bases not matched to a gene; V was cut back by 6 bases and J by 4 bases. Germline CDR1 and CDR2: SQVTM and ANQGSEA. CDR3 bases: TGCAGCGTCCAGGGCCTAGCGGGAGGAGCATACAATGAGCAGTTCTTC. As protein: CSVQGLAGGAYNEQFF.

The CDR3 coding sequence is TGCAGCGTTGGCGAAGATACGCAGTATTTT. As protein: CSVGEDTQYF. This chain joins TRBV29-1 and TRBJ2-3; no definite D call. The CDR3 is 10 residues long. The germline V gene encodes CDR1 SQVTM and CDR2 ANQGSEA. The ends were cut back, 4 bases at V and 5 bases at J, with 4 bases in the middle.

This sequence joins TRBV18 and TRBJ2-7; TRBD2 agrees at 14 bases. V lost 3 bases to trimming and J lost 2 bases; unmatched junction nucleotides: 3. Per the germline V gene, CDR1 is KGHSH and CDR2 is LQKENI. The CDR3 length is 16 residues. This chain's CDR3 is CASSPGLAGDPYEQYF. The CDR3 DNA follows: TGTGCCAGCTCACCGGGACTAGCGGGGGATCCCTACGAGCAGTACTTC.

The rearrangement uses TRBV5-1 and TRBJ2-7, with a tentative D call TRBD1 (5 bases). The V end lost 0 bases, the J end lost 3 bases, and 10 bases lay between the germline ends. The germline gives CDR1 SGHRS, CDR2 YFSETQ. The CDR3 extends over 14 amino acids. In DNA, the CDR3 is TGCGCCAGCAGCTTGGGGCAGGGTGGCTACGAGCAGTACTTC. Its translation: CASSLGQGGYEQYF.

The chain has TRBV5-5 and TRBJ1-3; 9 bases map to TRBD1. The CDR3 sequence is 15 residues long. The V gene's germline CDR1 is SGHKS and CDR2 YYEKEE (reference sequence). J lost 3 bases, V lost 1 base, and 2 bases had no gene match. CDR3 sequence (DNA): TGTGCCAGCAGCTTGACAGGGGGCTATGGAAACACCATATATTTT. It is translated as CASSLTGGYGNTIYF.

The CDR3 DNA reads as TGTGCCAGCAGCCTGGCGGGCTATCAGCCCCAGCATTTT. Protein sequence: CASSLAGYQPQHF. The V gene is TRBV4-2, the J gene TRBJ1-5, with D unclear. V shed 4 bases and J shed 5 bases, with 9 bases lying between them. The CDR3 is 13 amino acids. Germline V CDR1 and CDR2: LGHNA, YNFKEQ.

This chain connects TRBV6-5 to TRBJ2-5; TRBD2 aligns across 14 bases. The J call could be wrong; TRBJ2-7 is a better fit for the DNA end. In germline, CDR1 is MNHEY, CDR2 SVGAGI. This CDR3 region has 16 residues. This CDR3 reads CASSYVPGLAGDEQYF. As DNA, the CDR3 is TGTGCCAGCAGTTATGTTCCGGGACTAGCGGGAGACGAGCAGTACTTC.

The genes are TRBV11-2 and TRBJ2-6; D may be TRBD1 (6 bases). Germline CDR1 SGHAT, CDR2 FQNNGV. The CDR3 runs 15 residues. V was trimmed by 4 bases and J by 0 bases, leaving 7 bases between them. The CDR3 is CASSWGHSGANVLTF. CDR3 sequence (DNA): TGTGCCAGCAGCTGGGGGCACTCTGGGGCCAACGTCCTGACTTTC.

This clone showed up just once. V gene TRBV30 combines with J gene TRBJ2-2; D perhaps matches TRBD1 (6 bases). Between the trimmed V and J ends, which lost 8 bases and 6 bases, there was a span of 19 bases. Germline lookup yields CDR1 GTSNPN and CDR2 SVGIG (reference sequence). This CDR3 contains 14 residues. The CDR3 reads CAVLGTGSSGELFF. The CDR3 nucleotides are TGTGCCGTACTCGGCACAGGGAGTTCCGGGGAGCTGTTTTTT.

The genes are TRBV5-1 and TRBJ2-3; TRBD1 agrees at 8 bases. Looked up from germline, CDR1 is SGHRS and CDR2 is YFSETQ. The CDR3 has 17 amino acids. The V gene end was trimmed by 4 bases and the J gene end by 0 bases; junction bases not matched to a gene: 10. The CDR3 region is CASSILYRGFSTDTQYF. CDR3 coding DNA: TGCGCCAGCAGCATTCTATACAGGGGGTTTAGCACAGATACGCAGTATTTT. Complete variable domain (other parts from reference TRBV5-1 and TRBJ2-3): KAGVTQTPRYLIKTRGQQVTLSCSPISGHRSVSWYQQTPGQGLQFLFEYFSETQRNKGNFPGRFSGRQFSNSRSEMNVSTLELGDSALYLCASSILYRGFSTDTQYFGPGTRLTVL.

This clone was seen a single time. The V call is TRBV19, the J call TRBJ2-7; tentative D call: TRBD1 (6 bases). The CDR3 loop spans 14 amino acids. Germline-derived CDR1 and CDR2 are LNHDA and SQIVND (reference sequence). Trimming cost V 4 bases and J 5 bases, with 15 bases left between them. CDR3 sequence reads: CASSTYQGRHEQYF. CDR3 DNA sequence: TGTGCCAGTAGTACTTACCAGGGGAGACACGAGCAGTACTTC. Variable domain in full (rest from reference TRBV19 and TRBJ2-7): DGGITQSPKYLFRKEGQNVTLSCEQNLNHDAMYWYRQDPGQGLRLIYYSQIVNDFQKGDIAEGYSVSREKKESFPLTVTSAQKNPTAFYLCASSTYQGRHEQYFGPGTRLTVT.

Here the CDR3 DNA reads TGCGCCAGCAGCCCACGGGGGTTGCAAGAGACCCAGTACTTC. Translated, it gives CASSPRGLQETQYF. V and J are TRBV5-1 and TRBJ2-5; tentative D call: TRBD2 (6 bases). V lost 4 bases and J lost 2, with 12 bases in between. Germline V CDR1 and CDR2: SGHRS, YFSETQ. The CDR3 runs to 14 residues.

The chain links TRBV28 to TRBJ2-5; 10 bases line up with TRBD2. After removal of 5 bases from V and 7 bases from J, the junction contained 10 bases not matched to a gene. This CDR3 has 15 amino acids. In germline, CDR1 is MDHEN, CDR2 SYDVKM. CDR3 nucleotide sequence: TGTGCCAGCAGTCAGCGTAGCGGGAGGAGGGGGACCCAGTACTTC. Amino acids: CASSQRSGRRGTQYF.

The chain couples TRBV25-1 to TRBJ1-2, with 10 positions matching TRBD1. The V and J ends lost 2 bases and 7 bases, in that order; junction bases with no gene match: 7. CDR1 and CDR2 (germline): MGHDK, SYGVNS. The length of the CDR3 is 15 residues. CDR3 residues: CASSEVGQGSPGYTF. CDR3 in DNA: TGTGCCAGCAGTGAAGTGGGACAGGGGAGCCCTGGCTACACCTTC.

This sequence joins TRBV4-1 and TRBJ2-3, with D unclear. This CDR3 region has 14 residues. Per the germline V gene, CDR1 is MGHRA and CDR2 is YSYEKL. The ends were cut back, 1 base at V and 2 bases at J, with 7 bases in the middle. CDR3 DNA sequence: TGCGCCAGCAGCCAAGGAGGAACCACAGATACGCAGTATTTT. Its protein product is CASSQGGTTDTQYF.

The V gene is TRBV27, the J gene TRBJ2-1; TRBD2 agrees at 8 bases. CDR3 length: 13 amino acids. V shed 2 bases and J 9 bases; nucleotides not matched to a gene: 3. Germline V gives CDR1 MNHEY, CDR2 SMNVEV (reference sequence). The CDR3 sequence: CASSLIREGEQFF. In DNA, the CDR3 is TGTGCCAGCAGTTTAATTCGGGAGGGTGAGCAGTTCTTC.

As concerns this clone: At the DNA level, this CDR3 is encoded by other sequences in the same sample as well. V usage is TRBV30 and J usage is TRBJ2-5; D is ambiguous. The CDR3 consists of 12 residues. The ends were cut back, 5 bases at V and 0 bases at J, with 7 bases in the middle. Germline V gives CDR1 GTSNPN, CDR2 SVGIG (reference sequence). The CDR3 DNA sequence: TGTGCCTGGTCGTACAACCAAGAGACCCAGTACTTC. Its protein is CAWSYNQETQYF.

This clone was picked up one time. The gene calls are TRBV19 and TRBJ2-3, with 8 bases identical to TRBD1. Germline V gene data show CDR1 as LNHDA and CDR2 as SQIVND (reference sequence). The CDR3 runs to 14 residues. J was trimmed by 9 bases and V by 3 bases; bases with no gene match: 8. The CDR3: CASSIRTGLRTQYF. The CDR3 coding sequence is TGTGCCAGTAGTATCCGGACAGGGTTACGAACGCAGTATTTT.

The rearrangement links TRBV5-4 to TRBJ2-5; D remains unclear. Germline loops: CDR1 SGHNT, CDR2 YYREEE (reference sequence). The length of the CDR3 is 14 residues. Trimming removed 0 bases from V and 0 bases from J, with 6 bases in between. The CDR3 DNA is TGTGCCAGCAGCTTGGACAGTTACCAAGAGACCCAGTACTTC. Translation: CASSLDSYQETQYF.

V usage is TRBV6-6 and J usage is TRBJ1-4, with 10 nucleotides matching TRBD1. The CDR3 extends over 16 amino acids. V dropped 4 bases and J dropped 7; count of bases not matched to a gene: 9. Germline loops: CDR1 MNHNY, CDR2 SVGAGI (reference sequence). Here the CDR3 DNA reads TGTGCCAGCAGTTCCCCCGGGACAGGGGAAGGTGAAAAACTGTTTTTT. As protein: CASSSPGTGEGEKLFF.

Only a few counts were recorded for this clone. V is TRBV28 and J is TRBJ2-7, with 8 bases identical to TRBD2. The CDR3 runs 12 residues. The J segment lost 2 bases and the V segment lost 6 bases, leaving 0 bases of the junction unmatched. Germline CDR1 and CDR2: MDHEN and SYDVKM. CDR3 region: CASRGLAYEQYF. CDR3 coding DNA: TGTGCCAGCAGGGGACTAGCCTACGAGCAGTACTTC.